This is a list of T cell receptor beta chains from one sample in a study of PD-1 blockade in classical Hodgkin lymphoma. Sequenced by immunoSEQ multiplex PCR; TCRdb stores in-frame clones only, minus some. The data show 50,000 or so clones, with nearly 90% seen just once and about 15% held by the top ten. Specimen: peripheral blood mononuclear cells (PBMCs), collected before the fourth cycle of nivolumab. The receptors derive from a human donor with classical Hodgkin lymphoma. CDR3s include the opening cysteine and the closing phenylalanine or tryptophan. The order of the fields is V gene, D gene, J gene, clone size, CDR3 DNA, CDR3 protein. A D gene is named only where the DNA matches it firmly. Only some rows state a clone size, as once, few, many or a class for expanded clones.

V: TRBV4-2
D: TRBD2
J: TRBJ2-7
size: .
DNA: TGTGCCAGCAGCCAAGAATCGGGACTAGACTCCTACGAGCAGTACTTC
CDR3: CASSQESGLDSYEQYF

V: TRBV27
D: .
J: TRBJ1-2
size: .
DNA: TGTGCCAGCAGCTTACTTCGGGACATGGGGTTAGGTGGCTACACCTTC
CDR3: CASSLLRDMGLGGYTF

V: TRBV14
D: TRBD1
J: TRBJ1-5
size: once
DNA: TGTGCCAGCAGCCAAGGACAGGGGAATCAGCCCCAGCATTTT
CDR3: CASSQGQGNQPQHF

V: TRBV11-3
D: .
J: TRBJ2-1
size: .
DNA: TGTGCCAGCAGCTTAGTAGCGTATCGCCGGGGTGAGCAGTTCTTC
CDR3: CASSLVAYRRGEQFF

V: TRBV28
D: TRBD1
J: TRBJ1-2
size: few
DNA: TGTGCCAGCTCAAATACAGGGGGAGGGAATGGCTACACCTTC
CDR3: CASSNTGGGNGYTF

V: TRBV14
D: .
J: TRBJ2-6
size: .
DNA: TGTGCCAGCAGCCGCTCCTCTGGGGCCAACGTCCTGACTTTC
CDR3: CASSRSSGANVLTF

V: TRBV7-2
D: TRBD2
J: TRBJ2-7
size: .
DNA: TGTGCCAGCAGCACCCAGGGACTAGCGGTGGAGCAGTACTTC
CDR3: CASSTQGLAVEQYF

V: TRBV29-1
D: .
J: TRBJ2-1
size: .
DNA: TGCAGCGCCGGACTGGACCGCAGCCTGTCTCATGAGCAGTTCTTC
CDR3: CSAGLDRSLSHEQFF

V: TRBV5-1
D: .
J: TRBJ1-1
size: .
DNA: TGCGCCAGCAGCCCAACACTAAACACTGAAGCTTTCTTT
CDR3: CASSPTLNTEAFF

V: TRBV10-1
D: .
J: TRBJ2-5
size: .
DNA: TGCGCCAGCAGTGAGTCTCACGGAACGTGGGAGACCCAGTACTTC
CDR3: CASSESHGTWETQYF

V: TRBV5-1
D: TRBD2
J: TRBJ2-5
size: once
DNA: TGCGCCAGCAGCACGGCTAGCGGGAGGCTCCAAGAGACCCAGTACTTC
CDR3: CASSTASGRLQETQYF

V: TRBV28
D: TRBD1
J: TRBJ1-5
size: once
DNA: TGTGCCAGCAGTCCCGGGGGACAGCCCAATCAGCCCCAGCATTTT
CDR3: CASSPGGQPNQPQHF

V: TRBV5-6
D: TRBD2
J: TRBJ2-5
size: .
DNA: TGTGCCAGCAGCCCCCCGGGGGGGGCGATCGGTAGAGGTGCCTACTTC
CDR3: CASSPPGGAIGRGAYF

V: TRBV19
D: .
J: TRBJ1-5
size: .
DNA: TGTGCCAGTAGTATAAACAGCAATCAGTCCCAGCATTTT
CDR3: CASSINSNQSQHF

V: TRBV27
D: TRBD1
J: TRBJ2-3
size: .
DNA: TGTGCCAGCAGTTCCGACAGGGGGTGGGCAGATACGCAGTATTTT
CDR3: CASSSDRGWADTQYF

V: TRBV9
D: TRBD1
J: TRBJ1-3
size: .
DNA: TGTGCCAGCAGCGTAGCCACCGGCCGGACAGGCCCCTCTGGAAACACCATATATTTT
CDR3: CASSVATGRTGPSGNTIYF

V: TRBV11-1
D: .
J: TRBJ1-4
size: .
DNA: TGTGCCAGCAGCTTAACCGGTGGTACTGAAAAACTGTTTTTT
CDR3: CASSLTGGTEKLFF

V: TRBV28
D: TRBD2
J: TRBJ2-7
size: .
DNA: TGTGCCAGCAGTTTACCGGGACTAGCGGGAGCATCCTACGAGCAGTACTTC
CDR3: CASSLPGLAGASYEQYF

V: TRBV27
D: .
J: TRBJ2-7
size: .
DNA: TGTGCCAGCAGTTTAGTGAGATTTCACGAGCAGTACTTC
CDR3: CASSLVRFHEQYF

V: TRBV19
D: TRBD2
J: TRBJ2-3
size: .
DNA: TGTGCCAGTAGTCCCCGAGGTAGCGGGATCGCTTCGGGAGATACGCAGTATTTT
CDR3: CASSPRGSGIASGDTQYF

V: TRBV13
D: .
J: TRBJ2-2
size: .
DNA: TGTGCCAGCGGGCAGCTAGACACCGGGGAGCTGTTTTTT
CDR3: CASGQLDTGELFF

V: TRBV5-1
D: .
J: TRBJ1-3
size: .
DNA: TGCGCCAGCAGCTCCGGAGGATTTTCCTCTGGAAACACCATATATTTT
CDR3: CASSSGGFSSGNTIYF

V: TRBV21-1
D: .
J: TRBJ1-2
size: few
DNA: TGTGCCAGCGCATCCGTTCCCCGTGGCTACACCTTC
CDR3: CASASVPRGYTF

V: TRBV25-1
D: .
J: TRBJ2-1
size: .
DNA: TGTGCCAGCAGTGAATTGAGTATCTCCTACAATGAGCAGTTCTTC
CDR3: CASSELSISYNEQFF

V: TRBV11-2
D: TRBD2
J: TRBJ2-7
size: .
DNA: TGTGCCAGCAGCCCAATTGACGGGAGGGCCAGAGAGCAGTACTTC
CDR3: CASSPIDGRAREQYF

V: TRBV18
D: .
J: TRBJ1-3
size: .
DNA: TGTGCCAGCTCACCACTCAGGGCCTTCTACCCTGGAAACACCATATATTTT
CDR3: CASSPLRAFYPGNTIYF

V: TRBV11-2
D: TRBD1
J: TRBJ1-2
size: .
DNA: TGTGCCAGCAGCGTGGGACAGGCCTGGGTCCGATATGGCTACACCTTC
CDR3: CASSVGQAWVRYGYTF

V: TRBV19
D: .
J: TRBJ1-4
size: .
DNA: TGTGCCAGTAGTCACCCCCGCGGATATAATGAAAAACTGTTTTTT
CDR3: CASSHPRGYNEKLFF

V: TRBV7-9
D: TRBD2
J: TRBJ2-1
size: .
DNA: TGTGCCAGCAGCTCCCTCTCAAGACTAGCGGGAGGAGGTGAGCAGTTCTTC
CDR3: CASSSLSRLAGGGEQFF

V: TRBV4-1
D: .
J: TRBJ2-7
size: .
DNA: TGCGCCAGCAGCCGAATGGGTAGAACCTACGAGCAGTACTTC
CDR3: CASSRMGRTYEQYF

V: TRBV9
D: .
J: TRBJ2-1
size: .
DNA: TGTGCCAGCAGCGTAGAGAGACTCCCCTACAATGAGCAGTTCTTC
CDR3: CASSVERLPYNEQFF

V: TRBV7-3
D: TRBD1
J: TRBJ2-7
size: .
DNA: TGTGCCAGCAGCTTAGGGTCCCCTGGGGACAGAGGGGTCAAAAGCTCCTACGAGCAGTACTTC
CDR3: CASSLGSPGDRGVKSSYEQYF

V: TRBV6-5
D: .
J: TRBJ1-6
size: .
DNA: TGTGCCAGCAGTTACTCGATTTTCTCACCCCTCCACTTT
CDR3: CASSYSIFSPLHF

V: TRBV7-7
D: .
J: TRBJ2-5
size: .
DNA: TGTGCTAGCAGCCCAGGACTTCTGGGAGAGACCCAGTACTTC
CDR3: CASSPGLLGETQYF

V: TRBV19
D: TRBD1
J: TRBJ2-5
size: .
DNA: TGTGCCAGTTCGAGCCCCGACAGGGAAGGAAAGACCCAGTACTTC
CDR3: CASSSPDREGKTQYF

V: TRBV7-8
D: TRBD1
J: TRBJ2-5
size: .
DNA: TGTGCCAGCAGTCCGATCAAGGGACAGGGTCCGGAGACCCAGTACTTC
CDR3: CASSPIKGQGPETQYF

V: TRBV27
D: .
J: TRBJ2-7
size: .
DNA: TGTGCCAGCAGTCCCCCCGGACGGTGGACCTACGAGCAGTACTTC
CDR3: CASSPPGRWTYEQYF

V: TRBV6-1
D: .
J: TRBJ1-2
size: .
DNA: TGTGCCAGCAGTGAACAGGCAGGGACTGGCTACACCTTC
CDR3: CASSEQAGTGYTF

V: TRBV6-4
D: TRBD2
J: TRBJ2-3
size: .
DNA: TGTGCCAGCAGCCAACGGACTAGCGGAACAGATACGCAGTATTTT
CDR3: CASSQRTSGTDTQYF

V: TRBV20-1
D: .
J: TRBJ2-3
size: once
DNA: TGCAGTGCCCACTCCGGGGATACGCAGTATTTT
CDR3: CSAHSGDTQYF

V: TRBV27
D: TRBD1
J: TRBJ1-1
size: .
DNA: TGTGCCAGTCTTTTTTTGGGAGGCAGGGGGTATTCTATCACTGAAGCTTTCTTT
CDR3: CASLFLGGRGYSITEAFF

V: TRBV10-2
D: TRBD2
J: TRBJ2-7
size: .
DNA: TGCGCCAGCAGTGTCCTAGCGGACGAGCAGTACTTC
CDR3: CASSVLADEQYF

V: TRBV7-3
D: .
J: TRBJ2-2
size: once
DNA: TGTGCCAGCAGCTTAGGTGGGGCCAACACCGGGGAGCTGTTTTTT
CDR3: CASSLGGANTGELFF

V: TRBV15
D: TRBD1
J: TRBJ1-4
size: few
DNA: TGTGCCACCAGCAGAGATCAGGGGGTTGGAGGTGAAAAACTGTTTTTT
CDR3: CATSRDQGVGGEKLFF

V: TRBV5-1
D: TRBD2
J: TRBJ2-5
size: .
DNA: TGCGCCAGCAGCAGGACTAGCGCAGCTGGGGAGACCCAGTACTTC
CDR3: CASSRTSAAGETQYF

V: TRBV6-4
D: TRBD2
J: TRBJ2-3
size: .
DNA: TGTGCCAGCAGTGTTCTAGCGGGAGGCACAGATACGCAGTATTTT
CDR3: CASSVLAGGTDTQYF

V: TRBV7-9
D: .
J: TRBJ2-3
size: .
DNA: TGTGCCAGCAGCCCGACGGGGCCGGAGTCTAGTGGAGATACGCAGTATTTT
CDR3: CASSPTGPESSGDTQYF

V: TRBV6-5
D: .
J: TRBJ2-7
size: .
DNA: TGTGCCAGCAGCTCCCTATCGGGGTACGAGCAGTACTTC
CDR3: CASSSLSGYEQYF

V: TRBV6-5
D: TRBD1
J: TRBJ2-5
size: .
DNA: TGTGCCAGCAGTTACCTAGACAGGGCCAAAGAGACCCAGTACTTC
CDR3: CASSYLDRAKETQYF

V: TRBV5-1
D: TRBD1
J: TRBJ2-1
size: .
DNA: TGCGCCAGCAGCTTGGGGGACAGTAGCTCCTACAATGAGCAGTTCTTC
CDR3: CASSLGDSSSYNEQFF

V: TRBV2
D: TRBD2
J: TRBJ2-7
size: .
DNA: TGTGCCCGCGGGACTAGCCCCTACGAGCAGTACTTC
CDR3: CARGTSPYEQYF

V: TRBV12-5
D: TRBD1
J: TRBJ2-5
size: .
DNA: TGTGCTAGTGGCGAACAGGGGCCAAAAGAGACCCAGTACTTC
CDR3: CASGEQGPKETQYF

V: TRBV7-9
D: TRBD1
J: TRBJ1-2
size: .
DNA: TGTGCCAGCAGCTTAAGTCAGGGGGCGGATGGCTACACCTTC
CDR3: CASSLSQGADGYTF

V: TRBV30
D: .
J: TRBJ1-1
size: .
DNA: TGTGCCTGGAGTCTAACAGTCAGGAACACTGAAGCTTTCTTT
CDR3: CAWSLTVRNTEAFF